This section outlines one TCR beta chain sequence together with its context. The target of this receptor is not known. Per-base qualities were not stored, and no clone one base away is much larger. The data are from a study of blood T cell repertoires in COVID-19 (dated by TCRdb to 2020 to 2021). Notes on the research overall: Samples from collaborators originated in the United States, Italy and Spain and spanned both the acute and convalescent phases of COVID-19. Samples were obtained from the ongoing ImmuneRACE study (first 160 participants) and from 1,254 subjects provided by 6 global collaborators. Deeply sampled blood TCRbeta repertoires from subjects exposed to, actively infected with, or recovered from COVID-19 were included in the dataset. The repertoires were released in a freely available public database meant as a resource for research on the immune response to SARS-CoV-2. HLA class I and class II types, where available, came from metadata supplied by the sample provider rather than from assay-based typing. Nearly every sample came with metadata listing a de-identified subject ID, COVID-19 status, age in years and sex. The material from the prospective study consisted of cDNA or gDNA derived from T cells, B-cell-depleted T cells, or PBMCs.

Enrolling through a virtual design, the prospective study's participants ranged in age from roughly 18 to 89 years and lived across around 25 United States geographic areas. To assign participants to cohorts, the prospective study relied on clinical history that participants themselves reported in a screening survey and a study questionnaire. ImmuneRACE Cohort 3 recovered participants were defined by two consecutive negative NP/OP PCR tests, healthcare professional clearance, or symptom resolution. In the prospective study, whole blood, serum and a nasopharyngeal or oropharyngeal swab were collected from each participant by mobile phlebotomists. Additional blood draws and questionnaires over an approximately 2-month period could optionally be provided by prospective study participants. Blood samples from the prospective study were shipped frozen or at room temperature prior to DNA extraction. Findings and caveats that apply to the study as a whole: The quantity of clinical and demographic metadata differed by source and by participant and was supplied without curation.

The immunoSEQ Assay, a bias-controlled multiplex PCR, was used to amplify TCRbeta CDR3 regions from genomic DNA. Regarding the original processing steps: The number of nucleated cells in each sample was estimated by amplification of reference gene primers within the assay. To quantify the absolute abundance of each unique TCRbeta CDR3 rearrangement, sequence reads were collapsed and filtered. For each sample, productive Simpson clonality was calculated as the square root of Simpson's diversity index across productive rearrangements. The clones in this table, taken by TCRdb from immuneACCESS, are in-frame only. Not every clone is retained; where verified, under half of the shortfall comes from an unresolved V gene, and the cause of the rest is unknown. V and J calls and clone size are those listed in that table; D and trimming were worked out from the DNA. This sample holds under 350,000 clones; 89% were observed only once. The ten largest clones add up to 1.7% of the sample.

The V end loses 0 bases and the J end loses 0 bases, and a stretch of 7 bases separates them. From the germline V gene, CDR1 is SGDLS and CDR2 is YYNGEE. From cysteine to phenylalanine, the CDR3 is 15 amino acids long. Of the read, only the CDR3 DNA is kept; its 45 bases are in frame from base 1. The V gene is TRBV9 and the J gene is TRBJ2-1; TRBD2 could be the D gene, as 6 bases match. The sequenced material came from PBMCs or T cells enriched from blood (not recorded which). The sequence was obtained from a woman between 40 and 50 years old who had recovered from COVID-19. The nucleotide sequence reads TGTGCCAGCAGCGTAGCGGGAGACTCCTACAATGAGCAGTTCTTC. Translated, this gives CASSVAGDSYNEQFF.